These 12 T cell receptor beta chains originate from one sample sequenced in a study of blood T cells in healthy people across ages. The use of a sample-barcoded 5' primer and a J-beta primer mix characterized a second PCR of about 6 to 12 cycles. TCRdb ran MiXCR on the 5' RACE reads and lists one entry per CDR3 protein. There are around 2 million distinct CDR3 sequences in the sample; 30% to 40% occur only once, and 20% to 25% lies in the top ten. Material for sequencing was blood. The receptors stem from a human donor in good health.

In nucleotides, the CDR3 is TGTGCCAGCAGCCCCAGCCTTAACATCGTCGAGCAGTACTTC. Amino acid sequence: CASSPSLNIVEQYF. The chain links TRBV7-2 to TRBJ2-7; D unresolved. Germline assignment: CDR1 SGHTA and CDR2 FQGNSA. The CDR3 sequence is 14 residues long. V dropped 5 bases and J dropped 6 bases, with 17 bases sitting between them.

This chain joins TRBV5-5 and TRBJ2-3; no clear D gene. V was shortened by 0 bases and J by 0 bases, with 14 bases between the two germline ends. The CDR3 loop spans 17 amino acids. Germline V CDR1 and CDR2: SGHKS, YYEKEE (reference sequence). Here the CDR3 reads CASSLVGRTPSTDTQYF. In nucleotides, the CDR3 is TGTGCCAGCAGCTTGGTGGGCAGGACCCCTAGCACAGATACGCAGTATTTT.

This clonotype has a handful of counts. The chain recombines TRBV5-1 with TRBJ1-1; 7 nucleotides match TRBD1. The CDR3 has 14 amino acids. V dropped 3 bases and J dropped 3; count of bases not matched to a gene: 5. CDR1 SGHRS and CDR2 YFSETQ come from the germline V gene. This chain's CDR3 is CASSCRDSHTEAFF. CDR3 coding DNA: TGCGCCAGCAGCTGTCGGGACAGCCACACTGAAGCTTTCTTT.

This clonotype has only one observation. The rearrangement uses TRBV7-2 and TRBJ1-1, with 9 bases lining up with TRBD1. CDR3 length: 14 amino acids. Germline CDR1 reads SGHTA; CDR2 reads FQGNSA. Trimming at V came to 6 bases and at J to 5 bases, leaving 7 bases not matched to a gene. CDR3 nucleotide sequence: TGTGCCAGCAGGTCGGACAGGGGATCTACTGAAGCTTTCTTT. Translating gives CASRSDRGSTEAFF.

The V call is TRBV6-5, the J call TRBJ2-1, with 7 bases that match TRBD1. Germline assignment: CDR1 MNHEY and CDR2 SVGAGI. J was trimmed by 4 bases and V by 5 bases; bases with no gene match: 8. This CDR3 has 15 amino acids. Written as DNA, the CDR3 is TGTGCCAGCAGTAGGGGGACAGCGCCATACAATGAGCAGTTCTTC. Its translation is CASSRGTAPYNEQFF.

The rearrangement joins TRBV4-3 to TRBJ2-5; 8 bases fit TRBD2. Germline V gene lookup returns CDR1 LGHNA and CDR2 YSLEER. This CDR3 spans 17 amino acids. The V gene end was trimmed by 0 bases and the J gene end by 2 bases; junction bases not matched to a gene: 8. The CDR3 DNA is TGCGCCAGCAGCCAAGATCTTCGGGGGGGAGGTCAAGAGACCCAGTACTTC. It codes for CASSQDLRGGGQETQYF.

This clonotype was picked up a small number of times. This chain links TRBV7-9 with TRBJ2-3; D not resolved. Germline CDR1 and CDR2: SEHNR and FQNEAQ (reference sequence). The CDR3 extends over 14 amino acids. Trimming pared 3 bases from V and 4 bases from J, leaving 11 bases between. The CDR3 DNA reads TGTGCCAGCAGCTTGCTGAGTTTCCCAGATACGCAGTATTTT. This sequence encodes CASSLLSFPDTQYF.

This clonotype appeared a few times. This chain links TRBV27 with TRBJ2-7; D possibly corresponds to TRBD1 (6 bases). Per the germline V gene, CDR1 is MNHEY and CDR2 is SMNVEV (reference sequence). The CDR3 contains 13 residues. V was shortened by 5 bases and J by 2 bases, with 10 bases between the two germline ends. The CDR3 DNA reads as TGTGCCAGCAGTATGGGACATACCTACGAGCAGTACTTC. Protein sequence: CASSMGHTYEQYF.

This rearrangement joins TRBV7-9 to TRBJ1-1, with 9 bases identical to TRBD1. V lost 5 bases to trimming and J lost 10 bases; unmatched junction nucleotides: 5. The CDR3 extends over 12 amino acids. Germline CDR1 reads SEHNR; CDR2 reads FQNEAQ (reference sequence). Written as DNA, the CDR3 is TGTGCCAGCAGCGCACGACAGGGGGGAGCTTTCTTT. This sequence encodes CASSARQGGAFF.

In its sample, this clonotype was seen a few times. The chain recombines TRBV7-2 with TRBJ2-3; D gene uncertain. The germline gives CDR1 SGHTA, CDR2 FQGNSA. Trimming left V 1 base short and J 7 bases short, with 9 bases between. The CDR3 runs 13 residues. The CDR3 region is CASSLDWTNTQYF. The CDR3 DNA reads as TGTGCCAGCAGCTTAGATTGGACGAATACGCAGTATTTT.

This clonotype appeared a few times. The V and J genes are TRBV4-2 and TRBJ2-1, with TRBD2 matching over 8 bases. From germline, CDR1 is LGHNA and CDR2 YNFKEQ. The CDR3 is 16 residues long. The J segment lost 10 bases and the V segment lost 4 bases, leaving 15 bases of the junction unmatched. CDR3 in DNA: TGTGCCAGCAGCCTACGGGTGGTAGCGGGGTATAACGAGCAGTTCTTC. Protein: CASSLRVVAGYNEQFF.

The chain is built from TRBV6-5 and TRBJ2-1, with D maybe TRBD2 (7 bases). V dropped 2 bases and J dropped 10 bases, with 15 bases sitting between them. Looked up from germline, CDR1 is MNHEY and CDR2 is SVGAGI. The CDR3 spans 14 residues. CDR3 sequence reads: CASSYAGAGSEQFF. The CDR3 region has the DNA TGTGCCAGCAGTTACGCGGGGGCCGGGTCGGAGCAGTTCTTC.